This T cell receptor (beta chain) is drawn from a study of OX40 agonist ivuxolimab in advanced cancers. General study findings and limits: At 0.1 to 3.0 mg/kg, CD4+ and CD8+ blood T cells expanded clonally by week 6.

Libraries were prepared by immunoSEQ multiplex PCR; TCRdb keeps only in-frame clonotypes and omits some of them. The sample has approximately 6,600 clones; roughly 84% are singletons. This CDR3 spans 17 amino acids. J was trimmed by 8 bases and V by 0 bases; bases with no gene match: 8. Germline V gives CDR1 MNHNS, CDR2 SASEGT. A word on this clone: No antigen is known for it.

Any history of autoimmune disease or systemic immunosuppression disqualified patients. V usage is TRBV6-1 and J usage is TRBJ2-1; 12 bases map to TRBD1. The specimen was CD4+ or CD8+ T cells sorted from blood, collected in a trial of the OX40 agonist ivuxolimab. The clonotype was recovered from an adult with an advanced solid tumor such as melanoma, head and neck, liver or kidney cancer. The CDR3 loop reads CASSEAGSGQGAYEQFF. The CDR3 nucleotides are TGTGCCAGCAGTGAAGCCGGTTCGGGACAGGGGGCGTATGAGCAGTTCTTC.